This TCR beta chain was captured by sequencing in a study of early T cells in non-severe SARS-CoV-2 infection. Whole-study context: Chains from this unsorted whole-blood bulk RNA could not be paired.

The germline V and J ends were trimmed by 6 bases and 2 bases, with 22 bases remaining between them. The CDR3 sequence is 17 residues long. Looked up from germline, CDR1 is LGHDT and CDR2 is YNNKEL (reference sequence). Overall study findings and caveats: Reliance on VDJdb matching favored anti-spike CD8 responses; private and CD4 specificities were missed.

In its sample, this clonotype was seen many times. Its antigen remains unknown. Attachment of unique molecular identifiers was made to individual cDNA molecules. TCRdb ran MiXCR on the 5' RACE reads and lists one entry per CDR3 protein. The sample has 70,000 or so distinct CDR3 sequences, approximately 12% seen once. V is TRBV3-1 and J is TRBJ1-2, with D hard to call. Sequencing was performed on whole blood. This receptor was identified in an adult who was a healthcare worker with PCR-confirmed SARS-CoV-2 infection or an uninfected control (not recorded which). This CDR3 reads CASSHSGVRGSNYGYTF. The CDR3 nucleotides are TGTGCCAGCAGTCACTCCGGAGTTCGAGGGAGCAACTATGGCTACACCTTC.